This T cell receptor (beta chain) was captured in a study of T-cell memory formation after mild COVID-19 (TCRdb year 2021). With regard to the full study: TCR sequence clusters from the two donors were largely donor specific. T-cell clones expanding and contracting after mild COVID-19 in two donors were tracked by longitudinal TCRalpha and TCRbeta repertoire sequencing. The cohort comprised two young, previously healthy adult volunteers, one female and one male. The research as a whole found: From day 15 to 85, contracting clones showed balanced CD4/CD8 phenotypes, whereas a second wave of clones that expanded from day 15 to 37 leaned towards CD4+. SARS-CoV-2 specificity of the second-wave clones peaking on day 37 was not confirmed. Some responding clones were detected in pre-infection memory, suggesting pre-existing cross-reactive memory T cells joined the SARS-CoV-2 response. Contracting CD4+ clones turned up mainly in the CM and EM memory subsets, whereas EMRA was where CD8+ clones were enriched. The study covered only a couple of mild cases, and larger cohorts including severe cases with pre-infection samples were considered necessary.

CDR1 and CDR2 were assigned from the germline V gene as MNHEY and SVGAGI. Including cysteine and phenylalanine, the CDR3 has 14 amino acids. The CDR3 DNA has 42 bases and is translated from base 1. TCRdb shows the sequencer as Illumina NovaSeq 6000. cDNA libraries for TCRalpha and TCRbeta were prepared by 5'RACE using constant-segment primers, with sample barcodes and unique molecular identifiers added. Trizol reagent was used to extract RNA from every sample. Amplification of the libraries took two PCR steps, and the second step added a second sample barcode plus Illumina TruSeq adapters. The libraries were sequenced on an Illumina NovaSeq using 2 x 150 bp paired-end reads. For the original study's pipeline: Demultiplexing of reads and collapsing into UMI-guided consensus sequences were performed with migec v1.2.7. Using mixcr v2.1.11, UMI consensuses were aligned to TRA and TRB V and J templates and then assembled into clonotypes. Clonotypes were classified as expanded or contracted when called significant by both edgeR and NoisET, with noise models trained on biological replicates. For edgeR calls, the thresholds were a false discovery rate-adjusted p below 0.01 and a log2 fold-change of 1. As an exploratory analysis of dynamics, PCA with hierarchical clustering was applied to max-normalized trajectories of the 1000 most abundant clonotypes. Each responding clone was given a CD4 or CD8 phenotype based on the CD4+ and CD8+ repertoires, which had been sequenced separately. TCRdb redid the processing of the public reads, applying fastp at Q25 and MiXCR, and retained in-frame beta chains. One record per CDR3 amino acid sequence lists the most common genes and DNA. The authors' filters were not applied to this entry. This sample gives a few hundred thousand distinct CDR3 sequences in total; 25% to 30% of them show up just once. The top ten clones comprise roughly 13% of the sample.

Remarks on this clonotype: Its specific antigen is unknown. The sample holds no much larger clone one base away, and base qualities are not on file.

Ficoll-Paque density gradient centrifugation was used to isolate PBMCs. The chain was built from TRBV6-5 and TRBJ2-3; 9 bases in between match TRBD1. The sequencing sample was made of PBMCs or a T cell subset sorted from them (not recorded which). The origin of this receptor is an adult woman who had mild COVID-19 (a few samples of this study predate the infection). The sample titles of this study are shuffled in the database, so cell type and time point are left out; the donor was told from shared clones. The DNA is as follows: TGTCCACTAGCCGGGACAGGGATCACAGATACGCAGTATTTT. This gives the protein CPLAGTGITDTQYF.